These 2 T cell receptor beta chains share one sample of origin, sequenced in a study of T cells in women clearing cervical HPV infection. Here immunoSEQ multiplex PCR was the method, and the copy in TCRdb shows in-frame clones only, minus some. The sample totals some 30,000 clones. Input material: blood buffy coat. Receptors were obtained from a woman between 18 and 70 years old with a cervical HPV16 infection that either progressed to CIN3+ or cleared (not recorded which).

Notes on this clone: The sequenced fragment ends 3 residues before the CDR3 boundary, so the rest is inferred from the germline J gene. V usage is TRBV5-1 and J usage is TRBJ2-1; D not certain. Germline V gives CDR1 SGHRS, CDR2 YFSETQ. This CDR3 spans 15 amino acids. Trimming left V 4 bases short and J 4 bases short, with 15 bases between. CDR3 bases read: TGCGCCAGCAGCATTGGAACACCGGGTTACAATGAG. It encodes CASSIGTPGYNE. The whole CDR3 sequence reads CASSIGTPGYNEQFF. Using reference TRBV5-1 and TRBJ2-1 for the parts outside the CDR3, the full variable domain is KAGVTQTPRYLIKTRGQQVTLSCSPISGHRSVSWYQQTPGQGLQFLFEYFSETQRNKGNFPGRFSGRQFSNSRSEMNVSTLELGDSALYLCASSIGTPGYNEQFFGPGTRLTVL.

Of note for this clone: Read data end 3 residues before the CDR3 end; the end is taken from the germline J gene. This rearrangement joins TRBV4-2 to TRBJ1-1; a possible D gene is TRBD1 (5 bases). The CDR3 loop spans 19 amino acids. The V and J ends lost 0 bases and 2 bases respectively, with 22 bases between them. Germline CDR1 and CDR2: LGHNA and YNFKEQ. This CDR3 is CASSQDREAGFRKNTEAFF. The CDR3 DNA, read in part, is TGTGCCAGCAGCCAAGATCGGGAAGCAGGGTTCCGGAAAAACACTGAA.